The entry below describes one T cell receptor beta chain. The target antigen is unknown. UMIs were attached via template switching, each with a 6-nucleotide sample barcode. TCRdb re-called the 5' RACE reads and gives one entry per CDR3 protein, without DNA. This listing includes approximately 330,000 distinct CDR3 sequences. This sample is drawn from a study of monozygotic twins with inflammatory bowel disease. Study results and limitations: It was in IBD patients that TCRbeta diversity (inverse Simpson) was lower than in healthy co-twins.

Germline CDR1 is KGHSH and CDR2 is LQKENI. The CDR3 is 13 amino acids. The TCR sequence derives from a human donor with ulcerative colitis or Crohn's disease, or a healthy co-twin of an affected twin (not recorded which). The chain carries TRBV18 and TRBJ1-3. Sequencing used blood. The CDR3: CASRRESGNTIYF.